This paragraph reports one T cell receptor (beta chain). This may stem from a read error, because a much larger clone lies one nucleotide away. This entry comes from a study of blood T cells in healthy people across ages. CDR1 is ENHRY and CDR2 is SYGVKD in the germline V gene. The CDR3 contains 12 residues. Primers used in a second PCR of roughly 6 to 11 cycles were a sample-barcoded 5' primer and a J-beta primer mix. Each of the cDNA molecules was tagged by a template-switch adaptor with 12 random nucleotides. TCRdb fed the 5' RACE reads into MiXCR, producing one record per CDR3 protein. This table holds fewer than 750,000 distinct CDR3 sequences, about 51% found once.

The clonotype originates from an elderly woman in good health. The chain is built from TRBV10-3 and TRBJ2-1; D could derive from TRBD1 or TRBD2 (5 bases each). TRBJ2-7 explains the end of the DNA better; the J call may be wrong. Sequenced: blood. CDR3 loop: CAAWGGYNEQYF. CDR3 nucleotides: TGTGCCGCATGGGGCGGGTACAATGAGCAGTACTTC.